Below, 26 T cell receptor beta chains from the same sample are listed, as sequenced in a study of T cells in Graves' hyperthyroidism and ophthalmopathy. Regions amplified from RNA transcripts were the TCR beta CDR3 regions. Initially, a first-round RT-PCR of the TCR CDR3 employed the HTBI primer set. MiXCR, run by TCRdb on the multiplex PCR reads, gives a single entry per CDR3 protein. The sample shows about 360,000 distinct CDR3 sequences, roughly 13% of them seen only once. Sequences were obtained from blood. These receptors all come from a woman between 18 and 29 years old with Graves' hyperthyroidism.

This sequence joins TRBV7-9 and TRBJ1-1, with a tentative D call TRBD1 (5 bases). Germline CDR1 and CDR2: SEHNR and FQNEAQ (reference sequence). The germline V and J ends were trimmed by 1 base and 1 base, with 13 bases remaining between them. This CDR3 is built from 16 residues. CDR3 nucleotides: TGTGCCAGCAGCTTAGGGGTTAGGGGCGGGAACACTGAAGCTTTCTTT. Translated: CASSLGVRGGNTEAFF.

There are many counts of this clonotype. The chain uses TRBV7-3 and TRBJ2-3, with D tentatively TRBD1 (6 bases). CDR3 length equals 16 residues. CDR1 and CDR2 (germline): SGHTA, FQGTGA. V lost 4 bases to trimming and J lost 2 bases, with 16 bases between them. The DNA for the CDR3 is TGTGCCAGCAGCTCTACCTCAACAGGGTTCACAGATACGCAGTATTTT. Its protein product is CASSSTSTGFTDTQYF.

This chain connects TRBV19 to TRBJ2-3; D uncertain. Germline CDR1 LNHDA, CDR2 SQIVND (reference sequence). The CDR3 contains 13 residues. V shed 0 bases and J shed 4 bases, with 5 bases lying between them. Here the CDR3 reads CASSIEFSDTQYF. For the CDR3, the DNA is TGTGCCAGTAGTATAGAATTTTCAGATACGCAGTATTTT.

This clonotype was counted at least ten times. This rearrangement joins TRBV19 to TRBJ2-3, with a tentative D call TRBD2 (5 bases). CDR1 and CDR2 from the germline V gene are LNHDA and SQIVND (reference sequence). Deletions cut 3 bases from V and 4 bases from J, with 8 bases between. The CDR3 runs 13 residues. CDR3 region: CASSMFSADTQYF. The CDR3 DNA sequence: TGTGCCAGTAGTATGTTTAGCGCAGATACGCAGTATTTT.

This clonotype showed up many times. The rearrangement joins TRBV7-9 to TRBJ2-5, with TRBD2 identical over 12 bases. V gave up 5 bases and J gave up 3 bases; unmatched junction bases: 4. Germline CDR1 reads SEHNR; CDR2 reads FQNEAQ (reference sequence). This CDR3 comprises 15 residues. The CDR3 loop reads CASSPTSGREETQYF. CDR3 DNA sequence: TGTGCCAGCAGCCCGACTAGCGGGAGAGAAGAGACCCAGTACTTC.

Many counts were recorded for this clonotype. This chain joins TRBV2 and TRBJ1-5; no firm D call. V was shortened by 3 bases and J by 5 bases, with 8 bases between the two germline ends. The CDR3 covers 13 residues. In germline, CDR1 is SNHLY, CDR2 FYNNEI. The CDR3 loop reads CASSDAAYQPQHF. The CDR3 DNA follows: TGTGCCAGCAGTGACGCGGCATATCAGCCCCAGCATTTT.

This clonotype was observed many times. One junction end disagrees with the germline gene, perhaps due to a read error. The chain couples TRBV3-1 to TRBJ1-1; no definite D call. This CDR3 is 15 amino acids long. The V gene's germline CDR1 is LGHDT and CDR2 YNNKEL (reference sequence). The chain's CDR3 is CASSLGGLTNTKAFF. In nucleotides, the CDR3 is TGTGCCAGCAGCCTTGGAGGCCTCACGAACACTAAAGCTTTCTTT.

This clonotype was detected ten times or more. The V and J genes are TRBV12-3 or TRBV12-4 and TRBJ2-2; the D gene is possibly TRBD2 (5 bases). With 6 bases removed from V and 6 bases from J, the gap between germline ends came to 11 bases. The CDR3 totals 13 residues. This CDR3 is CASSGIFAGELFF. The CDR3 DNA is TGTGCCAGCAGCGGGATATTCGCCGGGGAGCTGTTTTTT.

The J gene is TRBJ1-2, the V gene TRBV6-1; TRBD1 might be the D (5 bases). This CDR3 comprises 15 residues. Germline CDR1 reads MNHNS; CDR2 reads SASEGT. V was pared by 6 bases and J by 1 base, with 15 bases between. Written as DNA, the CDR3 is TGTGCCAGCAGCTCGGGACGGAAAGTTAACTATGGCTACACCTTC. Amino acid sequence: CASSSGRKVNYGYTF.

The sample holds many counts of this clonotype. The V and J genes are TRBV9 and TRBJ2-2, with 9 bases lining up with TRBD1. The V segment lost 4 bases and the J segment 6 bases; nucleotides outside the gene matches: 10. The CDR3 extends over 16 amino acids. Germline V gene lookup returns CDR1 SGDLS and CDR2 YYNGEE. The CDR3 loop reads CASSFGTGIGAGELFF. The DNA of the CDR3 is TGTGCCAGCAGCTTTGGGACAGGGATAGGGGCCGGGGAGCTGTTTTTT.

This clonotype was counted at least ten times. The rearrangement links TRBV28 to TRBJ1-1; D possibly corresponds to TRBD1 (6 bases). Trimming left V 3 bases short and J 11 bases short, with 16 bases between. The CDR3 consists of 13 residues. Germline-derived CDR1 and CDR2 are MDHEN and SYDVKM. In DNA, the CDR3 is TGTGCCAGCAGTTTGGGGGGCCCCCGACGGGCTTTCTTT. This codes for CASSLGGPRRAFF.

This clonotype was seen repeatedly, ten times or more. The CDR3 DNA reads as TGTGCCAGCAGCTCGTACAGGGAGGACGCTTTCTTT. Translating gives CASSSYREDAFF. This chain uses TRBV7-2 with TRBJ1-1; D possibly corresponds to TRBD1 (6 bases). V was trimmed by 4 bases and J by 11 bases, leaving 14 bases between them. The CDR3 length is 12 residues. Germline V CDR1 and CDR2: SGHTA, FQGNSA.

This clonotype was observed at least ten times. The rearrangement uses TRBV2 and TRBJ2-3; D is possibly TRBD1 or TRBD2 (5 bases each). Trimming shortened V by 8 bases and J by 1 base, and 10 bases separated the two germline ends. The germline V gene encodes CDR1 SNHLY and CDR2 FYNNEI. CDR3 size: 13 residues. The CDR3 DNA is TGTGCCAGCGGGGGAATGGGCACAGATACGCAGTATTTT. This encodes CASGGMGTDTQYF. The variable domain in full, with the rest retrieved from reference TRBV2 and TRBJ2-3, is EPEVTQTPSHQVTQMGQEVILRCVPISNHLYFYWYRQILGQKVEFLVSFYNNEISEKSEIFDDQFSVERPDGSNFTLKIRSTKLEDSAMYFCASGGMGTDTQYFGPGTRLTVL.

The table lists this clonotype with many counts. The gene calls are TRBV28 and TRBJ1-2; tentative D call: TRBD1 (5 bases). Trimming removed 2 bases at V and 6 bases at J, with 10 bases between. Germline lookup yields CDR1 MDHEN and CDR2 SYDVKM. The CDR3 runs 13 residues. CDR3: CASSLNRLDGYTF. The CDR3 region has the DNA TGTGCCAGCAGTTTAAACAGGCTCGATGGCTACACCTTC.

The sample holds a few counts of this clonotype. The chain employs TRBV24-1 and TRBJ2-2, with a weak D call TRBD2 (5 bases). Trimming pared 10 bases from V and 6 bases from J, leaving 8 bases between. The germline CDR1 and CDR2 sequences are KGHDR and SFDVKD. This CDR3 is built from 11 residues. The CDR3 region is CATPEAGELFF. The CDR3 region has the DNA TGTGCCACGCCGGAGGCCGGGGAGCTGTTTTTT.

This clonotype was seen only a few times. The rearrangement uses TRBV30 and TRBJ2-1; D is unclear. Trimming pared 1 base from V and 0 bases from J, leaving 1 base between. Germline V gives CDR1 GTSNPN, CDR2 SVGIG (reference sequence). The CDR3 has 12 amino acids. Here the CDR3 DNA reads TGTGCCTGGAGTGACTCCTACAATGAGCAGTTCTTC. Translated: CAWSDSYNEQFF.

At least ten counts were recorded for this clonotype. The V call is TRBV9, the J call TRBJ2-1; D not resolved. The germline CDR1 and CDR2 sequences are SGDLS and YYNGEE. Trimming took off 0 bases at V and 2 bases at J, with 0 bases between the two ends. The CDR3 totals 12 residues. The CDR3, as DNA: TGTGCCAGCAGCGTAGCCTACAATGAGCAGTTCTTC. This sequence encodes CASSVAYNEQFF. The whole variable domain, filled in from reference TRBV9 and TRBJ2-1, reads DSGVTQTPKHLITATGQRVTLRCSPRSGDLSVYWYQQSLDQGLQFLIQYYNGEERAKGNILERFSAQQFPDLHSELNLSSLELGDSALYFCASSVAYNEQFFGPGTRLTVL.

The gene calls are TRBV4-1 and TRBJ1-1, with no clear D. Trimming cost V 1 base and J 11 bases, with 8 bases left between them. CDR1 is MGHRA, CDR2 YSYEKL, per germline. This CDR3 contains 11 residues. In nucleotides, the CDR3 is TGCGCCAGCAGCCAAGTAAGTGGGGCTTTCTTT. Residues: CASSQVSGAFF.

This clonotype has at least ten counts. The V call is TRBV6-1, the J call TRBJ2-7; D possibly corresponds to TRBD2 (6 bases). Germline CDR1 MNHNS, CDR2 SASEGT. The CDR3 extends over 14 amino acids. With 5 bases removed from V and 3 bases from J, the gap between germline ends came to 14 bases. The CDR3: CASSFSGHGYEQYF. The CDR3 nucleotides read TGTGCCAGCAGTTTCAGCGGGCATGGCTACGAGCAGTACTTC.

This rearrangement joins TRBV19 to TRBJ2-7; 16 bases fit TRBD2. Unmatched junction bases numbered 8, after V lost 5 bases and J lost 10 bases. The CDR3 has 15 amino acids. Germline V CDR1 and CDR2: LNHDA, SQIVND (reference sequence). CDR3 loop: CASSPGTSGRAEQYF. The DNA of the CDR3 is TGTGCCAGTAGTCCCGGGACTAGCGGGAGGGCCGAACAGTACTTC.

This clonotype was seen ten or more times. The rearrangement links TRBV7-9 to TRBJ1-5; no definite D call. The CDR3 is 13 residues long. CDR1 SEHNR and CDR2 FQNEAQ come from the germline V gene (reference sequence). V was shortened by 6 bases and J by 4 bases, with 10 bases between the two germline ends. The CDR3 DNA reads TGTGCCAGCAGTGCCCCGGGGAATCAGCCCCAGCATTTT. The encoded protein is CASSAPGNQPQHF.

This clonotype showed up many times. The chain recombines TRBV28 with TRBJ2-2; D tentatively fits TRBD1 or TRBD2 (5 bases each). The V gene lost 4 bases and the J gene lost 4 bases, with 13 bases spanning the gap. There are 15 residues in the CDR3. The V gene's germline CDR1 is MDHEN and CDR2 SYDVKM. The DNA for the CDR3 is TGTGCCAGCAGTTGGGGCGGCCGGGGCACCGGGGAGCTGTTTTTT. The encoded protein is CASSWGGRGTGELFF.

This clonotype was detected ten times or more. The chain has TRBV6-1 and TRBJ2-7; 11 bases line up with TRBD1. The germline V gene encodes CDR1 MNHNS and CDR2 SASEGT. This CDR3 has 14 amino acids. J was trimmed by 4 bases and V by 8 bases; bases with no gene match: 7. The CDR3 is CASGKDRGLYEQYF. CDR3 sequence (DNA): TGTGCCAGCGGTAAGGACAGGGGGCTGTACGAGCAGTACTTC.

This clonotype was seen many times. V usage is TRBV10-3 and J usage is TRBJ2-7; the match to TRBD1 covers 8 bases. J was trimmed by 2 bases and V by 2 bases; bases with no gene match: 5. The CDR3 runs 15 residues. Germline values: CDR1 ENHRY, CDR2 SYGVKD. The CDR3 sequence: CAISEGTGFPYEQYF. For the CDR3, the DNA is TGTGCCATCAGTGAGGGGACAGGATTTCCCTACGAGCAGTACTTC.

The CDR3 spells CASSQALTPNTEAFF. CDR3 sequence (DNA): TGCGCCAGCAGCCAAGCGCTGACGCCGAACACTGAAGCTTTCTTT. The rearrangement uses TRBV4-1 and TRBJ1-1; D unresolved. The CDR3 covers 15 residues. Germline values: CDR1 MGHRA, CDR2 YSYEKL. V lost 1 base to trimming and J lost 1 base, with 10 bases between them.

This clonotype was detected many times. The V call is TRBV12-3 or TRBV12-4, the J call TRBJ2-7; 10 bases map to TRBD2. J gave up 3 bases and V 6 bases, and 5 bases lay outside the gene matches. The CDR3 covers 14 residues. The CDR3 here is CASSRAGGSYEQYF. CDR3 DNA: TGTGCCAGCAGCCGAGCGGGAGGGAGCTACGAGCAGTACTTC.